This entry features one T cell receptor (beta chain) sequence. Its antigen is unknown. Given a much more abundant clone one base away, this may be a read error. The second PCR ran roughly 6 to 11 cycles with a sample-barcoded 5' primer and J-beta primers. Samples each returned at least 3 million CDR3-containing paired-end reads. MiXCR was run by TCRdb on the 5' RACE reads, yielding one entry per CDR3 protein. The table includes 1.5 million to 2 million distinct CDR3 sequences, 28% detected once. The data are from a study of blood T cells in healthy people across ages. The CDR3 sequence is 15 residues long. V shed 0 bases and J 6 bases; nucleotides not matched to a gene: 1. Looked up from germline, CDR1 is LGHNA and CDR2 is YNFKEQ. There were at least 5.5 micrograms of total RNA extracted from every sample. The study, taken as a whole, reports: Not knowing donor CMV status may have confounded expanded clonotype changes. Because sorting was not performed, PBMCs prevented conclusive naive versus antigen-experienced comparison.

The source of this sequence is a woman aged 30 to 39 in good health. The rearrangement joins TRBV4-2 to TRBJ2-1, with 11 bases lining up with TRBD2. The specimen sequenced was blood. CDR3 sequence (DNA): TGTGCCAGCAGCCAAGATAGCGGGGGGGCCAATGAGCAGTTCTTC. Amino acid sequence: CASSQDSGGANEQFF.